This T cell receptor (beta chain) comes out of a study of regulatory T cells in long-lasting Graves disease. Study-wide background: Treatment with antithyroid drugs for over 5 years, together with positive TSH receptor antibodies, meant persistent Graves' disease.

The study, taken as a whole, reports: New patients shared approximately 1,000 public clonotypes, and persistent patients shared more, with about 2,700. Lower TCR diversity was seen in persistent Graves' patients than in newly diagnosed ones.

In building TCR beta libraries, iRepertoire HTBI primers were used together with Arm-PCR of CDR3 regions. Using its own MiXCR run on the multiplex PCR reads, TCRdb lists one record per CDR3 protein. In the table there are some 430,000 distinct CDR3 sequences, 20% to 25% of which are singletons. Comments on this clonotype: Its antigen is still unknown. Being one base from a much bigger clone, this may be a read error.

Time point of the sample: persistent/refractory GD, antithyroid drugs over 5 years with positive TRAb. There was RNA extracted from PBMCs, and the TCR library was made from it. Doctors identified Graves' disease using the American Thyroid Association guidelines. The source was peripheral blood mononuclear cells (PBMCs), collected when the disease was refractory, from a patient treated with antithyroid drugs. The sequence was obtained from a female donor with Graves disease.

The CDR3, as DNA: TGTGCCAGCAGCTTATATGCTGGTAACATCGGGGAGCTGTTTTTT. Translating it yields CASSLYAGNIGELFF. The chain links TRBV11-3 to TRBJ2-2, with D hard to call. This CDR3 contains 15 residues. CDR1 and CDR2 from the germline V gene are SGHNT and YENEEA.